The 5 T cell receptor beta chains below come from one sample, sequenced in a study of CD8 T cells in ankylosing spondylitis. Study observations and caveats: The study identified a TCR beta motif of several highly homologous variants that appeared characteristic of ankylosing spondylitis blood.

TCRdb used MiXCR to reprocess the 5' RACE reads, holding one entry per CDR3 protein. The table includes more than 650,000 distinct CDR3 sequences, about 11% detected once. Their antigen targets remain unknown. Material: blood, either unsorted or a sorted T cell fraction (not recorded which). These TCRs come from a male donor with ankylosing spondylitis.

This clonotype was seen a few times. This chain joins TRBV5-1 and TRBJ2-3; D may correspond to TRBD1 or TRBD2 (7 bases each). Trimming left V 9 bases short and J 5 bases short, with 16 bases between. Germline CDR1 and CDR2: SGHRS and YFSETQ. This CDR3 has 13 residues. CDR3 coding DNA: TGCGCCATCTTAGACAGGGAGGGAGATACGCAGTATTTT. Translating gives CAILDREGDTQYF.

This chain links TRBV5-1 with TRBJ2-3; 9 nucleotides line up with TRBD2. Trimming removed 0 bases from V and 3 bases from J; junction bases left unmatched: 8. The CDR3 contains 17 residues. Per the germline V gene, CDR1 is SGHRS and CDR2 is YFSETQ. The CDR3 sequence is CASSLGPSSGETDTQYF. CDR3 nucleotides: TGCGCCAGCAGCTTGGGACCCTCTAGCGGGGAAACAGATACGCAGTATTTT. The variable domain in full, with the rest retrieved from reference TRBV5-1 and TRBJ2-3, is KAGVTQTPRYLIKTRGQQVTLSCSPISGHRSVSWYQQTPGQGLQFLFEYFSETQRNKGNFPGRFSGRQFSNSRSEMNVSTLELGDSALYLCASSLGPSSGETDTQYFGPGTRLTVL.

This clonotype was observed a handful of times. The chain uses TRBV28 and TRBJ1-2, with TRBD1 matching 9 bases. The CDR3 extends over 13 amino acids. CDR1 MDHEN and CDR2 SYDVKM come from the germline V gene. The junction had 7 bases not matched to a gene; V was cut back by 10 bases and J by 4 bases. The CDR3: CATHRGQSYGYTF. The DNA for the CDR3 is TGTGCCACTCACAGGGGGCAGTCCTATGGCTACACCTTC.

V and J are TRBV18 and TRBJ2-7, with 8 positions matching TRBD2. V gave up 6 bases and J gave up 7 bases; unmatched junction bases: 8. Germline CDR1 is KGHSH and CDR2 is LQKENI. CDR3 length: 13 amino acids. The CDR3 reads CASSPGLGEEQYF. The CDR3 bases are TGTGCCAGCTCCCCGGGACTAGGGGAAGAGCAGTACTTC.

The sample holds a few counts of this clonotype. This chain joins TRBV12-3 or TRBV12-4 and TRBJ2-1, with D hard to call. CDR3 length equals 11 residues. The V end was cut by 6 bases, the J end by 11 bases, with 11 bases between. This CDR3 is CASRSVGQQFF. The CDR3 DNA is TGTGCCAGCAGGTCGGTGGGCCAGCAGTTCTTC.